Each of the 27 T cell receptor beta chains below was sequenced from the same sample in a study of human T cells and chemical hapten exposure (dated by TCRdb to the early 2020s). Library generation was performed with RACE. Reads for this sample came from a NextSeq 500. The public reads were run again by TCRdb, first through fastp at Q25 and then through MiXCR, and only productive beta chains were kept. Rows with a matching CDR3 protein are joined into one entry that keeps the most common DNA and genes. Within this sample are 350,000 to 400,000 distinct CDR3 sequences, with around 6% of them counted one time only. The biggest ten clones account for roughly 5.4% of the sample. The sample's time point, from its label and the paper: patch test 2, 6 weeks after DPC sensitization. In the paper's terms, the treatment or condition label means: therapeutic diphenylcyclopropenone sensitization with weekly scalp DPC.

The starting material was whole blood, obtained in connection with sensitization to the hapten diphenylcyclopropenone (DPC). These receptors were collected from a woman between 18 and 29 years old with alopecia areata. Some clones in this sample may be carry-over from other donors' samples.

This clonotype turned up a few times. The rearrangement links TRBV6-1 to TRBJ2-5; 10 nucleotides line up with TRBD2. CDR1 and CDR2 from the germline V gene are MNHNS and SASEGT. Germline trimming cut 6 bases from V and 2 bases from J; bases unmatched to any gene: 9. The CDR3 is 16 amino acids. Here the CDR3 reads CASSRTIAGGQETQYF. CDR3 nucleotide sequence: TGTGCCAGCAGCCGAACCATAGCGGGGGGACAAGAGACCCAGTACTTC.

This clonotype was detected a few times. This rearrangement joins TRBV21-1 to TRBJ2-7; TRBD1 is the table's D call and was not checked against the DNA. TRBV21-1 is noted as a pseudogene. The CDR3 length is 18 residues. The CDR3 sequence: CASSKDRVRGAVPYEQYF. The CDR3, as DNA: TGTGCCAGCAGCAAAGACCGCGTTCGGGGCGCCGTACCGTACGAGCAGTACTTC.

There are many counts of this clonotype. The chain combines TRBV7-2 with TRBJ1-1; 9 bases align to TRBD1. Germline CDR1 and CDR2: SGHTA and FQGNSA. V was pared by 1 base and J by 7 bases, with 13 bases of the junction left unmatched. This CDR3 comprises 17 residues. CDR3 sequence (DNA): TGTGCCAGCAGCTTAGGGAGTCCCGGGACAGGGAAAATTGAAGCTTTCTTT. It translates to CASSLGSPGTGKIEAFF.

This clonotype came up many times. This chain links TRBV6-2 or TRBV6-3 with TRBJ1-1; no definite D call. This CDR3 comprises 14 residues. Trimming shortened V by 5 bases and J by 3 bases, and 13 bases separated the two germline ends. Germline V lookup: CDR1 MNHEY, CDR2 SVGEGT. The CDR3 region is CASSPREIHTEAFF. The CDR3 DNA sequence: TGTGCCAGCAGTCCCCGGGAGATCCACACTGAAGCTTTCTTT.

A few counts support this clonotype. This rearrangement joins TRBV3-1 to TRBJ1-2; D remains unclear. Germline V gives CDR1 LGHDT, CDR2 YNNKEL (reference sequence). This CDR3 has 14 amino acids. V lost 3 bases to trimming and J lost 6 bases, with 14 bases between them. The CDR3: CASSHGTRTDGYTF. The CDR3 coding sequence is TGTGCCAGCAGCCATGGTACTCGGACGGATGGCTACACCTTC.

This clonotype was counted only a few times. CDR3 in amino acids: CASNFRVGETQYF. CDR3 nucleotides: TGTGCCAGCAACTTTCGAGTCGGGGAGACCCAGTACTTC. V is TRBV7-9 and J is TRBJ2-5, with unresolved D. Germline V lookup: CDR1 SEHNR, CDR2 FQNEAQ (reference sequence). The CDR3 spans 13 residues. V lost 7 bases to trimming and J lost 5 bases, with 14 bases between them.

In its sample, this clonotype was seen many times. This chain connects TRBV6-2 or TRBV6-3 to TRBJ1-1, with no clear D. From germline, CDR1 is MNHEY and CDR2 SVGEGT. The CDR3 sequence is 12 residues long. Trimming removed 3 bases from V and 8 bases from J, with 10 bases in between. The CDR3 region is CASSYMRSEAFF. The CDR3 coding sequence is TGTGCCAGCAGTTATATGAGGAGCGAAGCTTTCTTT.

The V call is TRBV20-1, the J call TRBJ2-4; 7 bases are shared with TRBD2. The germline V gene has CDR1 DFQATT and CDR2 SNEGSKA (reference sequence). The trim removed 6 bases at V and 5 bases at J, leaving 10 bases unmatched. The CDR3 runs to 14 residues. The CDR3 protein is CSAVIFGGENIQYF. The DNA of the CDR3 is TGCAGTGCCGTCATCTTTGGGGGGGAAAACATTCAGTACTTC.

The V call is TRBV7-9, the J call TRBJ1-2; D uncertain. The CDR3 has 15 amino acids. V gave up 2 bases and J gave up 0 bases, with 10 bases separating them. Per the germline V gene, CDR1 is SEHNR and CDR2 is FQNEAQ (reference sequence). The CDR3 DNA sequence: TGTGCCAGCAGCTTAATGGCAGTTACTAACTATGGCTACACCTTC. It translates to CASSLMAVTNYGYTF.

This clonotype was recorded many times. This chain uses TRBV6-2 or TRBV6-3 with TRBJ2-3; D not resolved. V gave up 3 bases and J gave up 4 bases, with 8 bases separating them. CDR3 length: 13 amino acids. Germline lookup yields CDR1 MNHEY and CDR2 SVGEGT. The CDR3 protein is CASSYEDPDTQYF. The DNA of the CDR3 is TGTGCCAGCAGTTATGAGGATCCAGATACGCAGTATTTT.

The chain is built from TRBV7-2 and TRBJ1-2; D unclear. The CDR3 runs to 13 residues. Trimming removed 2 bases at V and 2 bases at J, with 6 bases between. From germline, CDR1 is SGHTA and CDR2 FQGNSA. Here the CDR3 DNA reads TGTGCCAGCAGCTTAAGCCTGAACTATGGCTACACCTTC. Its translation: CASSLSLNYGYTF.

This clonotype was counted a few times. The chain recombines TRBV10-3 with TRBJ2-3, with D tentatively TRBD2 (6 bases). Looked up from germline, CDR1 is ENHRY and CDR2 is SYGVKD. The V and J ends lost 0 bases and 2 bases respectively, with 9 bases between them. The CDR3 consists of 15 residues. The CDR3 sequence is CAISESSGNTDTQYF. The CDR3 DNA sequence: TGTGCCATCAGTGAGTCTAGCGGAAACACAGATACGCAGTATTTT.

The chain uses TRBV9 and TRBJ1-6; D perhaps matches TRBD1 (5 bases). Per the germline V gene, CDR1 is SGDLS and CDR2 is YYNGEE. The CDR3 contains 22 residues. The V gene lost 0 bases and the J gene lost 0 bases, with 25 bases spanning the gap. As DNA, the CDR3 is TGTGCCAGCAGCGTAGCTCCGTGGGGGGGAGCCAGAGGAAGCTCCTATAATTCACCCCTCCACTTT. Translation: CASSVAPWGGARGSSYNSPLHF.

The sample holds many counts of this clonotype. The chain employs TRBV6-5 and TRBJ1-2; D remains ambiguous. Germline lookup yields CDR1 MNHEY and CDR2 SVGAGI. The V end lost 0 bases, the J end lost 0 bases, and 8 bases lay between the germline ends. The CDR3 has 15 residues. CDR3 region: CASSYSRQTNYGYTF. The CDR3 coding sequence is TGTGCCAGCAGTTACTCTAGGCAGACTAACTATGGCTACACCTTC.

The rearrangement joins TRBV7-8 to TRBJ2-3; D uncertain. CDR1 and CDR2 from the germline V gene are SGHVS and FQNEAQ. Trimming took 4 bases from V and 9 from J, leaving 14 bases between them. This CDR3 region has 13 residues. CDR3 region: CASSSRQEKTQYF. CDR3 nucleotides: TGTGCCAGCAGCTCCCGGCAAGAGAAGACGCAGTATTTT. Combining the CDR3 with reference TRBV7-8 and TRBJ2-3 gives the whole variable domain GAGVSQSPRYKVAKRGQDVALRCDPISGHVSLFWYQQALGQGPEFLTYFQNEAQLDKSGLPSDRFFAERPEGSVSTLKIQRTQQEDSAVYLCASSSRQEKTQYFGPGTRLTVL.

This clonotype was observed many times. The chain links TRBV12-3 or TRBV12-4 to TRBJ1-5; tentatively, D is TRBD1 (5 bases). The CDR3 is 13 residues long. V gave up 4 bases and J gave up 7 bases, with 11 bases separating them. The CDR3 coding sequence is TGTGCCAGCAGTTCCCAGGGAAGGCAGCCCCAGCATTTT. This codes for CASSSQGRQPQHF.

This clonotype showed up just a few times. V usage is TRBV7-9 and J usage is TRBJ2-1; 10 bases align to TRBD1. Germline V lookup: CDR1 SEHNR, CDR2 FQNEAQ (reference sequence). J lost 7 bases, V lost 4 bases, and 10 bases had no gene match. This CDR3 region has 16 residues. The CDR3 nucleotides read TGTGCCAGCAGCTCCCCCGGGACAGGGGTCGTAAATGAGCAGTTCTTC. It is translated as CASSSPGTGVVNEQFF.

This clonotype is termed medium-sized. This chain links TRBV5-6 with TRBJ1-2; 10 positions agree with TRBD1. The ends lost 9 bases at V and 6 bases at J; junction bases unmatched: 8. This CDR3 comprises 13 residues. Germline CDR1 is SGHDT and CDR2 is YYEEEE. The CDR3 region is CATLRQGANGYTF. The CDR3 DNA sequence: TGTGCCACCCTGCGACAGGGGGCGAATGGCTACACCTTC.

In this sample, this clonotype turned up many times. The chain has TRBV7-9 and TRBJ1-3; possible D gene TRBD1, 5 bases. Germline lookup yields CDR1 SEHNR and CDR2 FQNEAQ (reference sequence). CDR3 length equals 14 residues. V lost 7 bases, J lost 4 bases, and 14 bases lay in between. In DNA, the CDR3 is TGTGCCAGCACCGAAACCGGGGGAGGAAACACCATATATTTT. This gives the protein CASTETGGGNTIYF.

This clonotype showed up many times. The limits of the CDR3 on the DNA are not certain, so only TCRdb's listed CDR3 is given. The CDR3 spells CSVETVLRAEAFF. The genes are TRBV29-1 and TRBJ1-1. Germline V CDR1 and CDR2: SQVTM, ANQGSEA. The CDR3 length equals 13 residues, ends included.

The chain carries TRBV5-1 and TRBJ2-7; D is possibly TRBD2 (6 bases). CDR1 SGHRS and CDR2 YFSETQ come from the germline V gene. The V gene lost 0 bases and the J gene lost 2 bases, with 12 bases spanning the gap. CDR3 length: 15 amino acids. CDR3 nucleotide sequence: TGCGCCAGCAGCTTGGTCGGGGGTGCCCCCTACGAGCAGTACTTC. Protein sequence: CASSLVGGAPYEQYF.

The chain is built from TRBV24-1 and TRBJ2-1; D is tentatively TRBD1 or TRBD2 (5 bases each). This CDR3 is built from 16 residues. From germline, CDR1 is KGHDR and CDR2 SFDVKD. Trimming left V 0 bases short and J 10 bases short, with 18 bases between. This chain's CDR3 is CATSDLIEGEFREQFF. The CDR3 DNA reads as TGTGCCACCAGTGATTTGATTGAAGGGGAGTTCCGCGAGCAGTTCTTC.

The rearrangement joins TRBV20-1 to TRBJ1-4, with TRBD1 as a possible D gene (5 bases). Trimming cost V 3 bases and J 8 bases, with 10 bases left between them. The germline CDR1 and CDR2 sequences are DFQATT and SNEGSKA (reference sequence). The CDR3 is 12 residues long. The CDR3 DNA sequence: TGCAGTGCTAGCCTTTGGGGCGAAAAACTGTTTTTT. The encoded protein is CSASLWGEKLFF.

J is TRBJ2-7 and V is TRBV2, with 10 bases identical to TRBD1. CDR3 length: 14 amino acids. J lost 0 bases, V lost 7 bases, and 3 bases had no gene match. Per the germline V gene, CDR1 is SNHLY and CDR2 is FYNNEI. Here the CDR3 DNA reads TGTGCCAGCACTGGACAGGGGGGCTCCTACGAGCAGTACTTC. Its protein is CASTGQGGSYEQYF.

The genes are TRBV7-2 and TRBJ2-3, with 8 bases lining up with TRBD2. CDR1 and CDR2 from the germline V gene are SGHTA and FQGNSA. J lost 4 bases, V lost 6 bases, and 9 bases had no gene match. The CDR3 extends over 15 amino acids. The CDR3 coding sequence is TGTGCCAGCAGGCCAAGCGGGGGAGGGTCAGATACGCAGTATTTT. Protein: CASRPSGGGSDTQYF.

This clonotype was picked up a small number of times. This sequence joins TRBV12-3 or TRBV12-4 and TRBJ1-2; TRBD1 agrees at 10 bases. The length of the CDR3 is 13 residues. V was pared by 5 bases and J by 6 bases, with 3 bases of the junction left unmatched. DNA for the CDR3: TGTGCCAGCAGTCCCGGGACAGGGGATGGCTACACCTTC. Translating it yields CASSPGTGDGYTF.

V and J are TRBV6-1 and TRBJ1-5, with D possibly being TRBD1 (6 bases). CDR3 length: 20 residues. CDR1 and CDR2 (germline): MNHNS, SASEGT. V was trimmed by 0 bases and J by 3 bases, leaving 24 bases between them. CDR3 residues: CASSEATPYDAGEFNQPQHF. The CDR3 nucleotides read TGTGCCAGCAGTGAAGCGACCCCTTACGACGCAGGGGAGTTCAATCAGCCCCAGCATTTT.